The TCR beta chain under discussion was sequenced for a study of cytomegalovirus exposure and HLA in healthy donors. At the level of the study: The 120 validation repertoires matched the 666 first-cohort repertoires in platform, a later analysis reported. General observations from the study: CMV antigen specificity of a few CMV-associated chains was confirmed in vitro. Some TCR beta chains (164 of them) were listed as cytomegalovirus-associated. Within the 100 to 150 validation repertoires, first-cohort TCR clusters tended to co-occur, according to a later analysis.

The germline V gene has CDR1 LNHDA and CDR2 SQIVND (reference sequence). The CDR3 spans 15 residues. The V end lost 5 bases, the J end lost 7 bases, and 18 bases lay between the germline ends. Sequencing was performed with immunoSEQ multiplex PCR; in TCRdb, only in-frame clones are kept and a portion is missing. The sample lists some 190,000 clones, about 89% occurring once. With respect to this clone: Its matching antigen is unknown.

The chain joins TRBV19 to TRBJ2-1, with D possibly being TRBD1 (6 bases). The sequenced sample consisted of PBMCs. This TCR was recovered from a young man in good health and CMV-seropositive. The CDR3 spells CASSLMTGTGNEQFF. DNA for the CDR3: TGTGCCAGTAGTTTAATGACAGGCACGGGGAATGAGCAGTTCTTC.